This section outlines one TCR beta chain sequence together with its context. Both 60 Vbeta primers and 13 Jbeta primers went into the PCR. TCRdb keeps only in-frame clones here, not all; method: immunoSEQ multiplex PCR. The sample includes about 95,000 clones, about four fifths seen only once; the top ten take 4.1%. This specimen comes from a study of cytomegalovirus exposure and HLA in healthy donors. The V gene's germline CDR1 is MNHNS and CDR2 SASEGT. V dropped 5 bases and J dropped 1 base, with 8 bases sitting between them. The CDR3 extends over 13 amino acids. The chain employs TRBV6-1 and TRBJ1-1; D is unclear. The sequence was collected from a woman in her forties in good health and CMV-seropositive. The sequencing sample was made of PBMCs. In DNA, the CDR3 is TGTGCCAGCAGTTTGGCGGAGAACACTGAAGCTTTCTTT. Encoded protein: CASSLAENTEAFF.